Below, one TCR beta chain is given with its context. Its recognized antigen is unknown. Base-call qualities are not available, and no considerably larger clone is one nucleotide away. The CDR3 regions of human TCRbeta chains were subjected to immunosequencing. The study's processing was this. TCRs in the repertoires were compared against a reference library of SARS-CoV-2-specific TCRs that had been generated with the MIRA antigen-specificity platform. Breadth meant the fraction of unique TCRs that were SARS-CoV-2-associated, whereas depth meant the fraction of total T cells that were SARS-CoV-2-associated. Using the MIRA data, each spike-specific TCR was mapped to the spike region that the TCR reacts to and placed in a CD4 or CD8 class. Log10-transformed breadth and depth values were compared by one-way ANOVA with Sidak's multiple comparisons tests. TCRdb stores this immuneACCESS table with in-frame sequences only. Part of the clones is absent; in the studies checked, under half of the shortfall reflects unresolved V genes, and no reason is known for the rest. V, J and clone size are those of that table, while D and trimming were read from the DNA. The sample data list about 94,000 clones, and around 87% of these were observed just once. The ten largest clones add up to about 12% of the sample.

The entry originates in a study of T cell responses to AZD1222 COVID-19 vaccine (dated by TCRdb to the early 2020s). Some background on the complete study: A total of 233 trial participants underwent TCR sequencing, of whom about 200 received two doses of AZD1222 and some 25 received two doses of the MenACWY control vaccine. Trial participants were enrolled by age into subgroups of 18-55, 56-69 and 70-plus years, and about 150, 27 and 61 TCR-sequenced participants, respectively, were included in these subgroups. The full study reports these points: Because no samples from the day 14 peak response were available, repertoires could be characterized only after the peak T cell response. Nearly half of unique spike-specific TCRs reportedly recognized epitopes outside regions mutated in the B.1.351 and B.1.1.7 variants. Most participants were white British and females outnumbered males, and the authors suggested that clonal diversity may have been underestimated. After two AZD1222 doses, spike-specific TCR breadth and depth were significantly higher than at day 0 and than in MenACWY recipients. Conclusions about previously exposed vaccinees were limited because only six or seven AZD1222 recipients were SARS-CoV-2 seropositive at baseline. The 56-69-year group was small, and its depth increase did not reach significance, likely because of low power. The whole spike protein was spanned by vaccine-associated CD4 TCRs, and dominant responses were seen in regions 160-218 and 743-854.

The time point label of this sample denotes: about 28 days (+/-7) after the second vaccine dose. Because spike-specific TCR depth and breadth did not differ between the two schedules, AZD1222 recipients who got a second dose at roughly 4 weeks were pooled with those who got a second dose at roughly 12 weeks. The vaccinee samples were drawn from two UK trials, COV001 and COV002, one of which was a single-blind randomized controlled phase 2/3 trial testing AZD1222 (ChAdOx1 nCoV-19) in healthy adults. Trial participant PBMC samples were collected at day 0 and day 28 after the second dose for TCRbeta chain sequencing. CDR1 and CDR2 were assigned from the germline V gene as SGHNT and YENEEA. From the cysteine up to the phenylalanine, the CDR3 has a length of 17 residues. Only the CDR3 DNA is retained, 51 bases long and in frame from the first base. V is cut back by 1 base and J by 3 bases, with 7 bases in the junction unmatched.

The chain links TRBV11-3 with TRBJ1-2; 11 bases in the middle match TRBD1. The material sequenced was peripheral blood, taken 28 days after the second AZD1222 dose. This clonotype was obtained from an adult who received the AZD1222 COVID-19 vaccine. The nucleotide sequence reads TGTGCCAGCAGCTTAGCCCGGACAGGGGGCGTGGACTATGGCTACACCTTC. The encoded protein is CASSLARTGGVDYGYTF.